This TCR beta chain was sequenced during a study of cytomegalovirus exposure and HLA in healthy donors. General observations from the study: Across HLA loci, a later analysis found differing TCR association rates, with DRB1 most and HLA-C fewest. Immune exposure data for these donors was limited to CMV serostatus. A later analysis reported that several of the most significant clusters appeared to be linked to common viral pathogens, among them Epstein-Barr virus.

Vbeta (60) and Jbeta (13) primers were used in the PCR. Authors' processing steps: Later work found approximately 87 million unique TCR beta chains, with some 11 million shared. Libraries were prepared by immunoSEQ multiplex PCR; TCRdb keeps only in-frame clonotypes and omits some of them. V, J and clone size are those of that table, while D and trimming were read from the DNA. Of approximately 150,000 clones detected, 65% to 80% appear once; the ten largest clones hold 2% to 2.5%. This CDR3 region has 16 residues. Germline values: CDR1 LGHNA, CDR2 YNFKEQ. Germline trimming cut 3 bases from V and 0 bases from J; bases unmatched to any gene: 6. To note about this clone: Its antigen is undetermined.

The sequence came from a man in his forties in good health and CMV-seronegative. The V and J genes are TRBV4-2 and TRBJ2-7; TRBD2 agrees at 9 bases. Input material: PBMCs. The CDR3 region is CASSQVAGANSYEQYF. Here the CDR3 DNA reads TGTGCCAGCAGCCAGGTAGCGGGAGCCAACTCCTACGAGCAGTACTTC.